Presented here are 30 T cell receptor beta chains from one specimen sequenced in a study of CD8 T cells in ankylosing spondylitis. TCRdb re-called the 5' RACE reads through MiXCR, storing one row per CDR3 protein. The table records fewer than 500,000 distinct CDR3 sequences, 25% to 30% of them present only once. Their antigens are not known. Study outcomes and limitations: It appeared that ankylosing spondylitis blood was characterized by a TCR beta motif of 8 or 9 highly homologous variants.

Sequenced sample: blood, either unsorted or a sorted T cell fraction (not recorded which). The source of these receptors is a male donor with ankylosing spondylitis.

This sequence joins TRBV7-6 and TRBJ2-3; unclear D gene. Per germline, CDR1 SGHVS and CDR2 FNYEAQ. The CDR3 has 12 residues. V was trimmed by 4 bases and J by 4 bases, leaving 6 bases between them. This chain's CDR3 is CASSSPADTQYF. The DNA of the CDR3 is TGTGCCAGCAGCTCCCCCGCAGATACGCAGTATTTT.

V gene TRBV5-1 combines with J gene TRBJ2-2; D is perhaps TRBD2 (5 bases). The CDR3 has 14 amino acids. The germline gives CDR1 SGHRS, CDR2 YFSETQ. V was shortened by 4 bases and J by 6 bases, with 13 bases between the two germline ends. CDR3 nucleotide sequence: TGCGCCAGCAGCCCAATTAGCGAGGCCGGGGAGCTGTTTTTT. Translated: CASSPISEAGELFF.

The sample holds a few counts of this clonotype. The CDR3 DNA reads TGTGCCAGCAGCCCGAGGGAGGGAGAGACCCAGTACTTC. Translation gives CASSPREGETQYF. The chain joins TRBV3-1 to TRBJ2-5; 7 nucleotides align to TRBD2. Germline V gene lookup returns CDR1 LGHDT and CDR2 YNNKEL (reference sequence). The CDR3 is 13 residues long. The trim removed 4 bases at V and 4 bases at J, leaving 3 bases unmatched.

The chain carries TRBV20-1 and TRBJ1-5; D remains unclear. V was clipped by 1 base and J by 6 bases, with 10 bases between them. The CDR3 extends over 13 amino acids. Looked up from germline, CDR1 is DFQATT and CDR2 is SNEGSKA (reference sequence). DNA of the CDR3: TGCAGTGCTAGAGGTTCGAGTACTCAGCCCCAGCATTTT. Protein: CSARGSSTQPQHF.

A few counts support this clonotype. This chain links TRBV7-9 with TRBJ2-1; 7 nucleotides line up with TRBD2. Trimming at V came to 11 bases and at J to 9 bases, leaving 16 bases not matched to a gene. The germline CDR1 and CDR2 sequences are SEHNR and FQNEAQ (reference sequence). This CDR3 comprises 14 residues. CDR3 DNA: TGTGCCGTACCGGCTAGCGGTCTCATTGGTGAGCAGTTCTTC. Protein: CAVPASGLIGEQFF.

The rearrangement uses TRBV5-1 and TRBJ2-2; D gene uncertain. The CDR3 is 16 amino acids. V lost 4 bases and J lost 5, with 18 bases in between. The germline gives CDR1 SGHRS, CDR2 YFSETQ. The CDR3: CASSLSMPASTGELFF. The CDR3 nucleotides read TGCGCCAGCAGCCTCTCGATGCCGGCGAGTACCGGGGAGCTGTTTTTT.

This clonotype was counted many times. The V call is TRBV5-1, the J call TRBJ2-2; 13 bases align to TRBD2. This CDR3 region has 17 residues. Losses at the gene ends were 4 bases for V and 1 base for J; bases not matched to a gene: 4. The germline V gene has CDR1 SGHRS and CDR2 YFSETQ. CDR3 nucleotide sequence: TGCGCCAGCAGCCTAGGACTAGCGGGAGTGAACACCGGGGAGCTGTTTTTT. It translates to CASSLGLAGVNTGELFF.

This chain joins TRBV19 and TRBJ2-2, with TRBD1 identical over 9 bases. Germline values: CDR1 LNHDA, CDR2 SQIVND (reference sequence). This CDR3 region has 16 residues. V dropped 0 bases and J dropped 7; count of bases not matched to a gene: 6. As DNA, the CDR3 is TGTGCCAGTAGTATAGATGGGGGACAGGGTAGCGGGGAGCTGTTTTTT. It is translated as CASSIDGGQGSGELFF.

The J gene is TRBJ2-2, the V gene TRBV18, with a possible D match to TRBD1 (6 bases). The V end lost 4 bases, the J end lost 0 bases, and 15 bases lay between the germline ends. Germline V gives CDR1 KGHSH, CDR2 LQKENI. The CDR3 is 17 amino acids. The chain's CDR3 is CASSLLDRPTNTGELFF. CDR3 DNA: TGTGCCAGCTCACTGTTGGACAGACCAACGAACACCGGGGAGCTGTTTTTT.

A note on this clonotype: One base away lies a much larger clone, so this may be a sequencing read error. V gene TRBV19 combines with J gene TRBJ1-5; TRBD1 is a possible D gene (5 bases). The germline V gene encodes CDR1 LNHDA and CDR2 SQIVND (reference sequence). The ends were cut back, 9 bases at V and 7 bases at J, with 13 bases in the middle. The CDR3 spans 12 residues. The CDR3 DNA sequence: TGTGCCAGCGGAGGGGCTTCCCAGCCCCAGCATTTT. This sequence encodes CASGGASQPQHF.

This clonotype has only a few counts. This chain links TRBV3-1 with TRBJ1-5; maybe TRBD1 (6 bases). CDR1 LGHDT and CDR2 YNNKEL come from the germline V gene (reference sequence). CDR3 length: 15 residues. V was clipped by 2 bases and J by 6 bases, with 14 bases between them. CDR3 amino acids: CASSQMAGGLQPQHF. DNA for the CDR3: TGTGCCAGCAGCCAAATGGCCGGGGGCCTTCAGCCCCAGCATTTT.

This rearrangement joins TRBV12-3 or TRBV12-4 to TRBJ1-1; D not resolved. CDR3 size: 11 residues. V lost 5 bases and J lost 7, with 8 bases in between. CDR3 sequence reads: CASSKGNEAFF. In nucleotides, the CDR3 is TGTGCCAGCAGTAAAGGGAATGAAGCTTTCTTT.

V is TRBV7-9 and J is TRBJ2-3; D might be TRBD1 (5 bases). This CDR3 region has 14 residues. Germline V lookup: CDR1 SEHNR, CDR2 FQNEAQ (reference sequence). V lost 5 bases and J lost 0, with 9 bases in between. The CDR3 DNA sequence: TGTGCCAGCAGCCGGACACTTAGCACAGATACGCAGTATTTT. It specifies CASSRTLSTDTQYF.

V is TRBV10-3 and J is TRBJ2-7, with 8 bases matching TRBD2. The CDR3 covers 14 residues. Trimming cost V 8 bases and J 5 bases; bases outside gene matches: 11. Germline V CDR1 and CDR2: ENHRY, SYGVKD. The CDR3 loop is CAIRSGLATDEQYF. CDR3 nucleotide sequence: TGTGCCATCCGCAGCGGACTAGCTACCGACGAGCAGTACTTC.

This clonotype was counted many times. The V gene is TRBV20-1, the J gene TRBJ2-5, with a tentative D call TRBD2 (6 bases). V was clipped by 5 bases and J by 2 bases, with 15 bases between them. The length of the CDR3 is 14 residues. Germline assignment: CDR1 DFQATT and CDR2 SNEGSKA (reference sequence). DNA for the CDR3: TGCAGTGCTCACAGACTAGGCGAGCAAGAGACCCAGTACTTC. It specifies CSAHRLGEQETQYF.

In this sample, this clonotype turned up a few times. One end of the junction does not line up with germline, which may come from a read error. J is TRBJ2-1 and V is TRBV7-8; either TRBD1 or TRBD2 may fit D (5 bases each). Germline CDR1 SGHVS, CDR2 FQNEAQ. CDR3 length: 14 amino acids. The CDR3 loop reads CASSSGTIYDEQFF. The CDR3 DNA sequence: TGTGCCAGCAGCTCCGGGACCATCTACGATGAGCAGTTCTTC. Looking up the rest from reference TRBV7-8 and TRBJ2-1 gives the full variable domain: GAGVSQSPRYKVAKRGQDVALRCDPISGHVSLFWYQQALGQGPEFLTYFQNEAQLDKSGLPSDRFFAERPEGSVSTLKIQRTQQEDSAVYLCASSSGTIYDEQFFGPGTRLTVL.

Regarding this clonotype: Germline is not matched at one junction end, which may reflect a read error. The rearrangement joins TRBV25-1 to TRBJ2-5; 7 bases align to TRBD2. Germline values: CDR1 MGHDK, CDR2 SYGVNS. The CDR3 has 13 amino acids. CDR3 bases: TGTGCCAGCACTAGGGACTATCAAGGGACCCAGTACTTC. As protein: CASTRDYQGTQYF.

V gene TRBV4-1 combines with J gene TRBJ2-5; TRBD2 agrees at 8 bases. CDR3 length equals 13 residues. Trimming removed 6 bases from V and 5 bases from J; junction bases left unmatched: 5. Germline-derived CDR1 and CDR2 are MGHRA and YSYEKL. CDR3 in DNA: TGCGCCAGCAGTCGGGGACTAGTGGAGACCCAGTACTTC. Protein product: CASSRGLVETQYF.

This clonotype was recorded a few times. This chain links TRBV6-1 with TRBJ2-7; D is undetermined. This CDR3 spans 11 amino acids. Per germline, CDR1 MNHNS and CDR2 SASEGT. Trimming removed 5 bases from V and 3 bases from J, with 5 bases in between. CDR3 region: CASSTVYEQYF. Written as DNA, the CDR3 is TGTGCCAGCAGTACAGTCTACGAGCAGTACTTC.

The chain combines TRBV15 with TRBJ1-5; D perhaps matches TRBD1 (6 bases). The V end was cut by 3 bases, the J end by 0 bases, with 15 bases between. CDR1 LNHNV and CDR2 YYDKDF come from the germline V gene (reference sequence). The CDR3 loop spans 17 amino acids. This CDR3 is CATSSLSGDYSNQPQHF. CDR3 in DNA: TGTGCCACCAGCAGTTTATCAGGGGATTATAGCAATCAGCCCCAGCATTTT.

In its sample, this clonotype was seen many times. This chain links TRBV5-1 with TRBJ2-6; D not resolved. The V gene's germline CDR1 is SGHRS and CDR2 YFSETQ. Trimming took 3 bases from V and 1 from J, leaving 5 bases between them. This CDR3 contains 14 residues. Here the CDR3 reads CASSSISGANVLTF. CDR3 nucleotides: TGCGCCAGCAGCTCAATTTCTGGGGCCAACGTCCTGACTTTC. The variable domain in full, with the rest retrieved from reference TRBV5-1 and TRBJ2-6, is KAGVTQTPRYLIKTRGQQVTLSCSPISGHRSVSWYQQTPGQGLQFLFEYFSETQRNKGNFPGRFSGRQFSNSRSEMNVSTLELGDSALYLCASSSISGANVLTFGAGSRLTVL.

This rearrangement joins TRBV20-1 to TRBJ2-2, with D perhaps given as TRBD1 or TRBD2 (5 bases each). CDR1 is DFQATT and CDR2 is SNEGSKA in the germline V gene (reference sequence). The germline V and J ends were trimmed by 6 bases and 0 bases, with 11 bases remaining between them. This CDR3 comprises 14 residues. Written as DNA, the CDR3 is TGCAGTGCCCGGAGAGGGGCGAACACCGGGGAGCTGTTTTTT. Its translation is CSARRGANTGELFF.

The DNA for the CDR3 is TGCAGCGCCCGAGGGACTAGCGGACTGAACACCGGGGAGCTGTTTTTT. Protein: CSARGTSGLNTGELFF. This chain uses TRBV29-1 with TRBJ2-2, with 11 positions matching TRBD2. Germline values: CDR1 SQVTM, CDR2 ANQGSEA. The CDR3 is made up of 16 amino acids. After removal of 7 bases from V and 1 base from J, the junction contained 8 bases not matched to a gene.

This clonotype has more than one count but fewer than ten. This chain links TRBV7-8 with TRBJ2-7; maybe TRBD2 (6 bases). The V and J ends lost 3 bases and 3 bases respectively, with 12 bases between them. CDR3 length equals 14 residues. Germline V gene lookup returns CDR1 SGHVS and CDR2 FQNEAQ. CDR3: CASSLEREFYEQYF. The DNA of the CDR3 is TGTGCCAGCAGCTTGGAACGGGAGTTCTACGAGCAGTACTTC.

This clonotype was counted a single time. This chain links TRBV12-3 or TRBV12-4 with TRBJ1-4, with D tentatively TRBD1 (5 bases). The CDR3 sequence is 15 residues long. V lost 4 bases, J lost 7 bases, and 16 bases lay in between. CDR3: CASSSPAGPGEKLFF. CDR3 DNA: TGTGCCAGCAGTTCTCCGGCGGGGCCAGGTGAAAAACTGTTTTTT.

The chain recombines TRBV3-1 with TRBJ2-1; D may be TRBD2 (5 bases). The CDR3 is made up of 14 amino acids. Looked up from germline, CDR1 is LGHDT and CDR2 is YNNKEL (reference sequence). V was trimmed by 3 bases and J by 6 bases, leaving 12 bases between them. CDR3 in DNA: TGTGCCAGCAGCCACCCCGGACTCTCCAATGAGCAGTTCTTC. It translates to CASSHPGLSNEQFF.

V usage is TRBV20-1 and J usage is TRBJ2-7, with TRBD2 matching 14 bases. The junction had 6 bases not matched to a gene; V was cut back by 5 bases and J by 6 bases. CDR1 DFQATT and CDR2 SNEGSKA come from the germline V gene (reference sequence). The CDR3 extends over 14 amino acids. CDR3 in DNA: TGCAGTGCTCCCGGGACTAGCGGGAGTGGCGAGCAGTACGTC. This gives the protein CSAPGTSGSGEQYV.

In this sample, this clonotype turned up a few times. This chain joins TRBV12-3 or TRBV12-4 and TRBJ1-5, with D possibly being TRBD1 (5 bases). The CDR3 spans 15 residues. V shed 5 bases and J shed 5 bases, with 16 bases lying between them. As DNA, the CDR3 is TGTGCCAGCAGTCCCGGGGGTGGTTTACATCAGCCCCAGCATTTT. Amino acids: CASSPGGGLHQPQHF.

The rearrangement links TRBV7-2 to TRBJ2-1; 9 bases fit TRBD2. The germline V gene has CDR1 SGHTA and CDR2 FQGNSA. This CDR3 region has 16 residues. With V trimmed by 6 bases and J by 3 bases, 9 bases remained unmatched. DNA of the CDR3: TGTGCCAGCAGTCTTCGTGCGACTAGCGGCTACAATGAGCAGTTCTTC. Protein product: CASSLRATSGYNEQFF. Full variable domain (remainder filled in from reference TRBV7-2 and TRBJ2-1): GAGVSQSPSNKVTEKGKDVELRCDPISGHTALYWYRQSLGQGLEFLIYFQGNSAPDKSGLPSDRFSAERTGGSVSTLTIQRTQQEDSAVYLCASSLRATSGYNEQFFGPGTRLTVL.

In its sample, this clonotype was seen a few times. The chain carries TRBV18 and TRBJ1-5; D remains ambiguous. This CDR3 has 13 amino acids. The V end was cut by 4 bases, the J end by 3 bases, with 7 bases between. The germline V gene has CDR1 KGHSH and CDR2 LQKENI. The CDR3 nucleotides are TGTGCCAGCTCACAAGGGAACAATCAGCCCCAGCATTTT. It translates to CASSQGNNQPQHF.